The T cell receptor (beta chain) under discussion was sequenced for a study of blood T cells in healthy people across ages. The germline CDR1 and CDR2 sequences are SGHTA and FQGNSA. This CDR3 is 13 amino acids long. Donors were systemically healthy Caucasian individuals from Russia aged roughly 6 to 95 years. Roughly 10 milliliters of peripheral blood were drawn from each donor. Details on this clonotype: Antigen unknown.

A sample-barcoded 5' primer and a J-beta primer mix were used in a second PCR of roughly 6 to 11 cycles. Paired-end reads containing CDR3 totaled no fewer than 3 million for each sample. One entry per CDR3 protein results from TCRdb running MiXCR on the 5' RACE reads. Altogether 1.5 million to 1.8 million distinct CDR3 sequences are present, around 40% being singletons, with the ten largest covering less than 5%. Regarding the study as a whole: A roughly linear fall in TCR beta diversity per million T cells was seen with increasing age.

Material for sequencing was blood. The chain combines TRBV7-2 with TRBJ2-7, with TRBD1 identical over 7 bases. The DNA end is more similar to TRBJ2-5, so the J call may be wrong. The sequence came from a woman aged 18-35 years in good health. CDR3 sequence (DNA): TGTGCCAGCAGCGCAGACAGGGTAAAGACCCAGTACTTC. Its translation: CASSADRVKTQYF.